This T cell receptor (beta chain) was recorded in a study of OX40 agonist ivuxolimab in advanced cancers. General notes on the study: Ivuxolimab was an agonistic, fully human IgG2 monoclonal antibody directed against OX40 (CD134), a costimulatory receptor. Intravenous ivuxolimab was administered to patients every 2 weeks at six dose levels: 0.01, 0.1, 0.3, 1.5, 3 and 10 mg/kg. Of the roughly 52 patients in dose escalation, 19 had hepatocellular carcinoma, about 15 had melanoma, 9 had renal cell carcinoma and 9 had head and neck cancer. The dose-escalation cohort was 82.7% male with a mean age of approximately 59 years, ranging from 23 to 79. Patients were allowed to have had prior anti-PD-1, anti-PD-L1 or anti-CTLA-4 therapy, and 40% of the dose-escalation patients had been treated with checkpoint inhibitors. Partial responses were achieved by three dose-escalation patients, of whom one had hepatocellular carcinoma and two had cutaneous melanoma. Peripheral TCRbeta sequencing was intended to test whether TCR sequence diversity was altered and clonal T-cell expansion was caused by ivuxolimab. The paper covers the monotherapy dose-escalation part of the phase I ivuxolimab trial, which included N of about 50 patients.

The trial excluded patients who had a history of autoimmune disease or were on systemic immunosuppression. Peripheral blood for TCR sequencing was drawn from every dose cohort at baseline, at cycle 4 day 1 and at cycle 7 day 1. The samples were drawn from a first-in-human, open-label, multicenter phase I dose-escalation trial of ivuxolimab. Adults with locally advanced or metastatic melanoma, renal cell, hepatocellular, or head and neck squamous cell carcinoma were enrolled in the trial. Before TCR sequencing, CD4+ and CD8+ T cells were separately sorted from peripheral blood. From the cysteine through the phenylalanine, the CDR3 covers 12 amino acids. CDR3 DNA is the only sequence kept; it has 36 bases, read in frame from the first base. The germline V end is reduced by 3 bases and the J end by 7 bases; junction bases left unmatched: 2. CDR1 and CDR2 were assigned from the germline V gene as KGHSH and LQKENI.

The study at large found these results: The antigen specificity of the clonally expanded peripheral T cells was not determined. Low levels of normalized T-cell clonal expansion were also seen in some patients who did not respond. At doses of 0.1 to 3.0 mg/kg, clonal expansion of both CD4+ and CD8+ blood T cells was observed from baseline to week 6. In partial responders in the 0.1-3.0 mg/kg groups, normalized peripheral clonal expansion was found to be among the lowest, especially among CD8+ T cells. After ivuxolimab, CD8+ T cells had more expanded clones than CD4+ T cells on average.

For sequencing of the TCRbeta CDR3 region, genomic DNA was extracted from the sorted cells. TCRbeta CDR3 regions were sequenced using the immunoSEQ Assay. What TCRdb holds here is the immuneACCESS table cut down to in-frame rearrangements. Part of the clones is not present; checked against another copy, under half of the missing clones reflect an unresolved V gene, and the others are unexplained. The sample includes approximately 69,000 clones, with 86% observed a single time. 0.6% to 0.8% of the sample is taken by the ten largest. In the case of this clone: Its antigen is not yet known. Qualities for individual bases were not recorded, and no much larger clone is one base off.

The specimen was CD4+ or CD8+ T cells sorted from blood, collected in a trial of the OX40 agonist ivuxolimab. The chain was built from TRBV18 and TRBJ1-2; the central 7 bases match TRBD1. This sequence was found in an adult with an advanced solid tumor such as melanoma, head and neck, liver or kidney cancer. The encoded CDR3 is CASSPTGFGYTF. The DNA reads TGTGCCAGCTCACCGACAGGGTTTGGCTACACCTTC. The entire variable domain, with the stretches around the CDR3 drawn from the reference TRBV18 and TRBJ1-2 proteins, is NAGVMQNPRHLVRRRGQEARLRCSPMKGHSHVYWYRQLPEEGLKFMVYLQKENIIDESGMPKERFSAEFPKEGPSILRIQQVVRGDSAAYFCASSPTGFGYTFGSGTRLTVV.